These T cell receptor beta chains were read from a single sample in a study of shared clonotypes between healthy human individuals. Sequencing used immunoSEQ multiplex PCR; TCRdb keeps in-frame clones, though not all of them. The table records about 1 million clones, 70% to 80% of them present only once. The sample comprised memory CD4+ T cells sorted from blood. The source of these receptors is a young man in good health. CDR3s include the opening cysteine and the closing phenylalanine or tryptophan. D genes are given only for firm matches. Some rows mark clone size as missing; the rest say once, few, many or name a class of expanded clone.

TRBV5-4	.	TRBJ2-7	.	CASSLQGVEQYF	TGTGCCAGCAGCTTACAAGGGGTCGAGCAGTACTTC
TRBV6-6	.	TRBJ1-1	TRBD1	CASSGDRGQNTEAFF	TGTGCCAGCAGTGGGGACAGGGGGCAGAACACTGAAGCTTTCTTT
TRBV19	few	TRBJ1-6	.	CASSPSSPSYNSPLHF	TGTGCCAGTAGTCCGTCGTCTCCCTCCTATAATTCACCCCTCCACTTT
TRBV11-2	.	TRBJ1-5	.	CASSLDDSNQPQHF	TGTGCCAGCAGCTTAGATGATAGCAATCAGCCCCAGCATTTT
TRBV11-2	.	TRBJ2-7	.	CASSLGWAEQYF	TGTGCCAGCAGCTTAGGGTGGGCCGAGCAGTACTTC
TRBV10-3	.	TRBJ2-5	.	CAISRTEETQYF	TGTGCCATCAGTCGGACAGAAGAGACCCAGTACTTC
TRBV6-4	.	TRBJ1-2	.	CASSEGANYGYTF	TGTGCCAGCAGTGAGGGCGCTAACTATGGCTACACCTTC
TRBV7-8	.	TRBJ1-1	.	CASSLGSRGLTEAFF	TGTGCCAGCAGCTTAGGGTCGAGGGGCCTTACTGAAGCTTTCTTT
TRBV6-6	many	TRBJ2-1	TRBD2	CASRDRLGDLAGQFF	TGTGCCAGCAGAGATAGACTGGGTGACCTAGCGGGGCAGTTCTTC
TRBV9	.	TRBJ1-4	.	CASSSYGEWGEKLFF	TGTGCCAGCTCCTCCTATGGAGAGTGGGGGGAAAAACTGTTTTTT
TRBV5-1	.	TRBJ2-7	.	CASSPGQAPYEQYF	TGCGCCAGCAGCCCCGGACAAGCTCCCTACGAGCAGTACTTC
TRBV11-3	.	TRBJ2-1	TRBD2	CASSLGVLAGADNEQFF	TGTGCCAGCAGCTTAGGGGTACTAGCGGGGGCCGACAATGAGCAGTTCTTC
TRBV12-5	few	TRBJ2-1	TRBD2	CASGLGLAGAGDEQFF	TGTGCTAGTGGTTTGGGACTAGCGGGGGCTGGGGATGAGCAGTTCTTC
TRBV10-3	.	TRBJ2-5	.	CAISGGSGHGRGQETQYF	TGTGCCATCAGTGGGGGGTCCGGTCACGGCAGGGGCCAAGAGACCCAGTACTTC
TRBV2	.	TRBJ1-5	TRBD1	CASTQGGYSNQPQHF	TGTGCCAGCACCCAGGGGGGTTATAGCAATCAGCCCCAGCATTTT
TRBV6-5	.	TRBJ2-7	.	CASSYSSVGEQYF	TGTGCCAGCAGTTACTCTTCCGTGGGCGAGCAGTACTTC
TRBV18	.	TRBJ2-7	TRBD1	CASSEIGQGGPYEQYF	TGTGCCAGCTCAGAGATTGGACAGGGGGGACCATACGAGCAGTACTTC
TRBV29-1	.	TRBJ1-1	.	CSVAKGPTEAFF	TGCAGCGTTGCCAAAGGGCCCACTGAAGCTTTCTTT
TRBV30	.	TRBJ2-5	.	CAWTEGRPGETQYF	TGTGCCTGGACCGAGGGACGTCCAGGGGAGACCCAGTACTTC
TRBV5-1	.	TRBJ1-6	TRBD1	CASSLDFQGVRSPLHF	TGCGCCAGCAGCTTGGATTTTCAGGGGGTACGTTCACCCCTCCACTTT
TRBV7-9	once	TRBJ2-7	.	CASSSEAYEQYF	TGTGCCAGCAGCTCTGAGGCCTACGAGCAGTACTTC
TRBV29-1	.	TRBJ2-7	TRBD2	CSVVREGLAGIYEQYF	TGCAGCGTTGTTAGGGAAGGACTAGCGGGTATCTACGAGCAGTACTTC
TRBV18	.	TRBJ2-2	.	CASSPGTFRELFF	TGTGCCAGCTCACCCGGCACCTTTCGGGAGCTGTTTTTT
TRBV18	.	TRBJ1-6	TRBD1	CASSLRDSNSPLHF	TGTGCCAGCTCACTTCGGGACAGTAATTCACCCCTCCACTTT
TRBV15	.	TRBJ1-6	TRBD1	CATSREVGQGGSPLHF	TGTGCCACCAGCAGAGAGGTGGGACAGGGGGGATCACCCCTCCACTTT
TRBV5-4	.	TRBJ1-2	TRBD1	CASSSQGANGYTF	TGTGCCAGCAGCTCCCAGGGGGCAAACGGCTACACCTTC
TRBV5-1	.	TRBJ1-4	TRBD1	CASSWTGRVEEKLFF	TGCGCCAGCAGCTGGACAGGGAGGGTGGAGGAAAAACTGTTTTTT
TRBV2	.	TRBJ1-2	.	CASSEAGPNYGYTF	TGTGCCAGCAGTGAAGCAGGGCCTAACTATGGCTACACCTTC
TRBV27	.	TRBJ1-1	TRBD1	CASSLTGGRGNTEAFF	TGTGCCAGCAGTCTGACAGGGGGGAGGGGGAACACTGAAGCTTTCTTT
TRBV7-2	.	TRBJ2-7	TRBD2	CASSFRVLQREKNEQYF	TGTGCCAGCAGCTTTAGGGTTCTCCAGCGGGAGAAGAACGAGCAGTACTTC
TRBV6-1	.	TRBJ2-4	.	CASSENYAWGGQGKNIQYF	TGTGCCAGCAGTGAAAACTACGCTTGGGGGGGGCAAGGCAAAAACATTCAGTACTTC
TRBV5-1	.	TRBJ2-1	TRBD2	CASNPTGGSSYNEQFF	TGCGCCAGCAACCCCACTGGCGGGAGCTCCTACAATGAGCAGTTCTTC
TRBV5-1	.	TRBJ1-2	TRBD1	CASSYTGTGVDGYTF	TGCGCCAGCAGTTATACCGGGACAGGGGTTGATGGCTACACCTTC
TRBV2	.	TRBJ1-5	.	CASSAGGLGQPQHF	TGTGCCAGCAGTGCTGGAGGGTTGGGTCAGCCCCAGCATTTT
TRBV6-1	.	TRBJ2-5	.	CASPFLGTQYF	TGTGCCAGCCCTTTCTTAGGGACCCAGTACTTC
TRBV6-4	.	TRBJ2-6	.	CASSQQGDGANVLTF	TGTGCCAGCAGCCAACAGGGAGATGGGGCCAACGTCCTGACTTTC
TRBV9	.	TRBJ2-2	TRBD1	CASSVDYHGQGAGGLFF	TGTGCCAGCAGCGTAGACTACCATGGACAGGGGGCCGGGGGGCTGTTTTTT
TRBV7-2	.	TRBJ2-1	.	CASSLGTAGSSYNEQFF	TGTGCCAGCAGCTTAGGGACTGCGGGGAGCTCCTACAATGAGCAGTTCTTC
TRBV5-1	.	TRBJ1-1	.	CASSLGTAYTEAFF	TGCGCCAGCAGCTTGGGGACGGCTTACACTGAAGCTTTCTTT
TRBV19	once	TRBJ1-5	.	CASSIRTVRDYQPQHF	TGTGCCAGTAGTATCCGGACGGTAAGAGATTATCAGCCCCAGCATTTT
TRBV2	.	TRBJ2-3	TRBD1	CASRTGQARIHTQYF	TGTGCCAGCAGAACGGGACAGGCTCGGATCCATACGCAGTATTTT
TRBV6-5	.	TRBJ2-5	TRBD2	CASSIGLAGAETQYF	TGTGCCAGCAGTATAGGACTAGCGGGAGCTGAGACCCAGTACTTC
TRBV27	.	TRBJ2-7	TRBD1	CASRYRTGSYEQYF	TGTGCCAGCAGATATAGGACAGGGTCCTACGAGCAGTACTTC
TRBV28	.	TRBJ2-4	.	CASSLQGLGSKNIQYF	TGTGCCAGCAGTTTACAGGGGCTTGGGTCCAAAAACATTCAGTACTTC
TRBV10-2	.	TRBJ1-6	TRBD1	CASSGQGGNSPLHF	TGCGCCAGCAGTGGACAGGGTGGAAATTCACCCCTCCACTTT